This TCR beta chain was sequenced during a study of control samples from healthy donors and cancer patients. This clone turned up a few times. Clones were read by immunoSEQ multiplex PCR, and TCRdb kept only the in-frame ones, dropping some. The data show fewer than 90,000 clones, around 95% seen once. The sequenced material came from blood. The receptor's source is a middle-aged woman in good health.

The CDR3 loop is CASRGGQGSYEQYF. CDR3 coding DNA: TGTGCCAGCAGGGGCGGACAGGGATCATACGAGCAGTACTTC. The chain recombines TRBV5-8 with TRBJ2-7, with 8 bases matching TRBD1. This CDR3 region has 14 residues. CDR1 SGHTS and CDR2 YDEGEE come from the germline V gene. J lost 4 bases, V lost 5 bases, and 8 bases had no gene match.